This is a list of T cell receptor beta chains from one sample in a study of Graves' ophthalmopathy and Graves' hyperthyroidism. TCRdb used MiXCR to reprocess the multiplex PCR reads, holding one entry per CDR3 protein. The sample has 300,000 to 500,000 distinct CDR3 sequences, roughly 15% seen once. The sample comprised peripheral blood. These receptors came from a woman between 18 and 29 years old with stable Graves' hyperthyroidism. The CDR3 runs from the conserved cysteine through the conserved F or W. D genes are given only for firm matches. Some rows mark clone size as missing; the rest say once, few, many or name a class of expanded clone.

V	size	D	J	DNA	CDR3
TRBV12-3/TRBV12-4	many	NA	TRBJ1-1	TGTGCCAGCAGCCATCTTACGCGAACGGGGGCTTTCTTT	CASSHLTRTGAFF
TRBV6-5	many	NA	TRBJ2-5	TGTGCCAGCAGTTACTCGAGGACGGAAACGGAGACCCAGTACTTC	CASSYSRTETETQYF
TRBV7-9	many	NA	TRBJ1-1	TGTGCCAGCAGCTTAGGATTTAGGGGGGTCACTGAAGCTTTCTTT	CASSLGFRGVTEAFF
TRBV14	many	TRBD1	TRBJ2-5	TGTGCCAGCAGCCAAGATCAGGGGGCGGTTCGGGAGACCCAGTACTTC	CASSQDQGAVRETQYF
TRBV28	many	NA	TRBJ2-7	TGTGCCAGCAGTCTAGGCTACAGTTTGAGAGACGAGCAGTACTTC	CASSLGYSLRDEQYF
TRBV6-1	many	NA	TRBJ2-2	TGTGCCAGCAGTGAAGGAGGTTCCGGGGAGCTGTTTTTT	CASSEGGSGELFF
TRBV9	NA	NA	TRBJ1-1	TGTGCCAGCAGCGTAGTGGGGGGCAGAGGGGACACTGAAGCTTTCTTT	CASSVVGGRGDTEAFF
TRBV7-8	many	TRBD2	TRBJ2-7	TGTGCCAGCAGCTTAGCAGCTAGCGGGGGGGCCCCCTCCTACGAGCAGTACTTC	CASSLAASGGAPSYEQYF
TRBV6-5	many	NA	TRBJ1-5	TGTGCCAGCAGTTACGGTCTTCCTAATCAGCCCCAGCATTTT	CASSYGLPNQPQHF
TRBV2	many	NA	TRBJ1-5	TGTGCCAGCGTGTACAGAGGCGGGGATCAGCCCCAGCATTTT	CASVYRGGDQPQHF
TRBV9	many	NA	TRBJ1-3	TGTGCCAGCAGCGTAACGGAAGCCTTCTCTGGAAACACCATATATTTT	CASSVTEAFSGNTIYF
TRBV4-1	few	NA	TRBJ1-1	TGCGCCAGCAGCCAAGGGTCAGCGGTGAACACTGAAGCTTTCTTT	CASSQGSAVNTEAFF
TRBV5-1	NA	NA	TRBJ2-5	TGCGCCAGCAGCTCGACAGGTCTAGAGACCCAGTACTTC	CASSSTGLETQYF
TRBV11-1	NA	NA	TRBJ1-1	TGTGCCAGCAGCGCTATAGGGTCCGCGAAGCCCGGGGGCACTGAAGCTTTCTTT	CASSAIGSAKPGGTEAFF
TRBV4-1	NA	NA	TRBJ1-2	TGCGCCAGTGGCAACGGACGGAGTTCGAGTGGCTACACCTTC	CASGNGRSSSGYTF
TRBV20-1	many	TRBD1	TRBJ1-2	TGCAGTGCTACAAACTCGGGACAGGGGCCTGGCTACACCTTC	CSATNSGQGPGYTF
TRBV6-2/TRBV6-3	many	NA	TRBJ1-5	TGTGCCAGCACCCCCTCTCTCAATCAGCCCCAGCATTTT	CASTPSLNQPQHF
TRBV27	many	NA	TRBJ1-3	TGTGCCAGCAGTCTCCGGACAGAAAGGAGCTCTGGAAACACCATATATTTT	CASSLRTERSSGNTIYF
TRBV10-3	many	NA	TRBJ2-7	TGCGCCATCAACGGTATGGGAAATTACGAGCAGTACTTC	CAINGMGNYEQYF
TRBV6-6	many	NA	TRBJ2-2	TGTGCCAGCAGTTATGAAGGGCCGTCCGGGGAGCTGTTTTTT	CASSYEGPSGELFF
TRBV29-1	many	NA	TRBJ2-7	TGCAGCGTTGATTCGGGGGGCCCTACCTACGAGCAGTACTTC	CSVDSGGPTYEQYF
TRBV4-1	NA	TRBD1	TRBJ1-1	TGCGCCAGCAGCCGAGCCGGACAGGGCACTGAAGCTTTCTTT	CASSRAGQGTEAFF
TRBV7-2	many	NA	TRBJ1-6	TGTGCCAGCAGCTTATCTGGGGATTCACCCCTCCACTTT	CASSLSGDSPLHF
TRBV7-9	NA	NA	TRBJ2-7	TGTGCCAGCAGCTCCTCTGGGGCTTACGAGCAGTACTTC	CASSSSGAYEQYF
TRBV6-2/TRBV6-3	many	NA	TRBJ1-1	TGTGCCAGCAGTTACGGAGCCAGGGGTCTGGCTGAAGCTTTCTTT	CASSYGARGLAEAFF
TRBV6-1	many	NA	TRBJ1-2	TGTGCCAGCAGTGTACAGACCTATGGCTACACCTTC	CASSVQTYGYTF
TRBV6-1	many	NA	TRBJ1-2	TGTGCCAGCAGCAGGGCTCCCTATGGCTACACCTTC	CASSRAPYGYTF
TRBV12-3/TRBV12-4	many	NA	TRBJ1-1	TGTGCCAGCAGCCCCGGAGAGATGAACACTGAAGCTTTCTTT	CASSPGEMNTEAFF
TRBV15	many	NA	TRBJ2-7	TGTGCCACCAGTCCGGCGCACTCCTACGAGCAGTACTTC	CATSPAHSYEQYF
TRBV6-2/TRBV6-3	NA	NA	TRBJ2-5	TGTGCCAGCAGTTACTCCTACAGCCCTCAAGAGACCCAGTACTTC	CASSYSYSPQETQYF
TRBV12-3/TRBV12-4	NA	NA	TRBJ1-2	TGTGCCAGCAGTTTATTCGCTAGGGACTATGGCTACACCTTC	CASSLFARDYGYTF
TRBV13	NA	TRBD2	TRBJ2-2	TGTGCCAGCAGTTATAAACTAGCGGGGGGGTGTAAGTTTACCGGGGAGCTGTTTTTT	CASSYKLAGGCKFTGELFF
TRBV6-2/TRBV6-3	many	TRBD1	TRBJ1-5	TGTGCCAGCAGTTACTGGGGACAGGGAGGCTATAGCAATCAGCCCCAGCATTTT	CASSYWGQGGYSNQPQHF
TRBV11-2	many	NA	TRBJ1-1	TGTGCCAGCAAGAAGCCAAACAGGGCCACTGAAGCTTTCTTT	CASKKPNRATEAFF
TRBV5-6	NA	NA	TRBJ1-1	TGTGCCAGCAGCCCCCGGACGGGGGGGGACACTGAAGCTTTCTTT	CASSPRTGGDTEAFF
TRBV6-2/TRBV6-3	many	NA	TRBJ1-5	TGTGCCAGCAGTTACGGGGGGGGTGGTCAGCCCCAGCATTTT	CASSYGGGGQPQHF
TRBV6-2/TRBV6-3	many	TRBD1	TRBJ1-5	TGTGCCAGCAGTTACCTTGGACAGGGGGGTCAGCCCCAGCATTTT	CASSYLGQGGQPQHF
TRBV15	NA	NA	TRBJ1-1	TGTGCCACCAGCAGAGGGTTCGGGACTGAAGCTTTCTTT	CATSRGFGTEAFF
TRBV11-3	NA	TRBD2	TRBJ2-4	TGTGCCAGCAGCTTAGACCTAGCGGGGAACAAAAACATTCAGTACTTC	CASSLDLAGNKNIQYF
TRBV5-1	many	TRBD1	TRBJ1-1	TGCGCCAGCAGCTTAACAGGGGACATGAACACTGAAGCTTTCTTT	CASSLTGDMNTEAFF
TRBV5-5	many	NA	TRBJ1-1	TGTGCCAGCAGCTATCGGGTCTTTAACACTGAAGCTTTCTTT	CASSYRVFNTEAFF
TRBV27	NA	NA	TRBJ1-1	TGTGCCAGCAGAGAGGGCAGGTCGAACACTGAAGCTTTCTTT	CASREGRSNTEAFF
TRBV19	few	TRBD1	TRBJ1-5	TGTGCCAGTAGTACGCGAAGACAGGGTAGCAATCAGCCCCAGCATTTT	CASSTRRQGSNQPQHF
TRBV12-3/TRBV12-4	NA	NA	TRBJ1-2	TGTGCCAGCAGTTCCCAATATCTGGCGACTAACTATGGCTACACCTTC	CASSSQYLATNYGYTF
TRBV20-1	many	TRBD1	TRBJ1-1	TGCAGTGCTAAAACAGGGGACAGACTAATGAACACTGAAGCTTTCTTT	CSAKTGDRLMNTEAFF
TRBV7-2	many	NA	TRBJ2-5	TGTGCCAGCAGTCCTCCTCCATATGGGCGTGAAGAGACCCAGTACTTC	CASSPPPYGREETQYF
TRBV5-1	NA	NA	TRBJ2-7	TGCGCCAGCAGCTTGGGGGCGGGACGATCCTACGAGCAGTACTTC	CASSLGAGRSYEQYF